This T cell receptor beta chain was retrieved from a study of blood T cell repertoires in COVID-19. Study in general: T cells, B-cell-depleted T cells, or PBMCs provided the cDNA or gDNA that served as material.

Per the original data handling: Amplifying reference gene primers gave estimates of nucleated cell counts. Sequenced by immunoSEQ multiplex PCR; TCRdb stores in-frame clones only, minus some. V and J calls and clone size follow that table, whereas D and trimming were derived from the DNA. This sample has under 100,000 clones, with roughly 80% found just once. The junction had 3 bases not matched to a gene; V was cut back by 4 bases and J by 2 bases. The germline V gene has CDR1 ENHRY and CDR2 SYGVKD. The CDR3 loop spans 15 amino acids. Sequenced material: peripheral blood. The receptor was derived from a woman aged 70-85 years with active or convalescent COVID-19. This chain uses TRBV10-3 with TRBJ2-7; 12 nucleotides line up with TRBD2. The CDR3 nucleotides read TGTGCCATCAGTGGACTAGCGGGGGAAGCCTACGAGCAGTACTTC. This encodes CAISGLAGEAYEQYF.